These T cell receptor beta chains were read from a single sample in a study of T cell responses to AZD1222 COVID-19 vaccine. Assay used: immunoSEQ multiplex PCR; TCRdb lists only in-frame clones, some missing. Altogether around 150,000 clones are present, approximately 90% being singletons, with the ten largest covering approximately 1.2%. The starting material was peripheral blood, obtained 28 days after the second AZD1222 dose. The origin of the receptors is an adult who received the AZD1222 COVID-19 vaccine. The CDR3 runs from the conserved cysteine through the conserved F or W. Each record gives: CDR3 protein, CDR3 DNA, D gene, clone size, J gene, V gene. The D gene is left open where the match is weak. Clone size appears in some rows only: once, few, many, or a class for an expanded clone.

CASSPGTSPADTQYF	TGTGCCAGCAGCCCCGGGACTAGCCCAGCAGATACGCAGTATTTT	TRBD2	.	TRBJ2-3	TRBV7-9
CASTGLAVYNEQFF	TGTGCCAGCACGGGACTAGCGGTCTACAATGAGCAGTTCTTC	TRBD2	few	TRBJ2-1	TRBV5-6
CASSLTRSGGQPQHF	TGTGCCAGCAGCTTGACCCGGTCGGGCGGTCAGCCCCAGCATTTT	.	once	TRBJ1-5	TRBV7-2
CATSDWSGGPSDTQYF	TGTGCCACCAGTGACTGGTCGGGAGGGCCTTCAGATACGCAGTATTTT	TRBD2	.	TRBJ2-3	TRBV24-1
CASSESIFRVPRAEAFF	TGCGCCAGCAGTGAGTCGATTTTTCGAGTCCCCAGGGCTGAAGCTTTCTTT	.	.	TRBJ1-1	TRBV10-1
CASSQEGTAIDTQYF	TGCGCCAGCAGCCAAGAAGGTACCGCTATAGATACGCAGTATTTT	.	.	TRBJ2-3	TRBV4-1
CASSLELQPNQPQHF	TGTGCCAGCAGCTTAGAACTACAGCCCAATCAGCCCCAGCATTTT	.	.	TRBJ1-5	TRBV11-2
CASSPGTGVNEQFF	TGTGCCAGCAGCCCCGGGACAGGGGTGAATGAGCAGTTCTTC	TRBD1	.	TRBJ2-1	TRBV7-2
CASSLDRGRNTEAFF	TGCGCCAGCAGTTTAGACAGGGGGCGCAACACTGAAGCTTTCTTT	TRBD1	.	TRBJ1-1	TRBV5-1
CASSLSGISYNEQFF	TGCGCCAGCAGCTTGTCGGGGATATCCTACAATGAGCAGTTCTTC	.	.	TRBJ2-1	TRBV5-1